This T cell receptor beta chain was identified in a study of T-cell reconstitution after alpha-beta-depleted transplantation in children. Study results and caveats: It was newly produced T cells that mostly accounted for T-cell counts and diversity one year after transplant. Elevated TCRbeta diversity at day 60 was traced, in some patients, to surviving recipient T cells and thymic progenitors. Several hundred rapidly expanded clones from non-depleted graft cells reportedly supplied alpha-beta T cells about two months post-transplant.

Construction of the TCRbeta library involved unique molecular identifiers. TCRdb used MiXCR to reprocess the PCR reads, holding one entry per CDR3 protein. The repertoire has approximately 490,000 distinct CDR3 sequences, about 10% of them found once; the top ten carry approximately 2%. The CDR3 spans 15 residues. The germline V and J ends were trimmed by 1 base and 0 bases, with 9 bases remaining between them. Germline V CDR1 and CDR2: KGHSH, LQKENI. On this clonotype itself: Antigen: not known.

The sequenced sample was PBMCs, obtained before TCRalphabeta/CD19-depleted stem cell transplant. The TCR originated in a child between 2 and 9 years old with inherited bone marrow failure, due to receive a stem cell transplant. The chain couples TRBV18 to TRBJ1-1; a weak D match, TRBD1 (5 bases). CDR3 protein: CASSPQGPLNTEAFF. In DNA form, the CDR3 reads TGTGCCAGCTCACCACAGGGGCCCTTGAACACTGAAGCTTTCTTT.